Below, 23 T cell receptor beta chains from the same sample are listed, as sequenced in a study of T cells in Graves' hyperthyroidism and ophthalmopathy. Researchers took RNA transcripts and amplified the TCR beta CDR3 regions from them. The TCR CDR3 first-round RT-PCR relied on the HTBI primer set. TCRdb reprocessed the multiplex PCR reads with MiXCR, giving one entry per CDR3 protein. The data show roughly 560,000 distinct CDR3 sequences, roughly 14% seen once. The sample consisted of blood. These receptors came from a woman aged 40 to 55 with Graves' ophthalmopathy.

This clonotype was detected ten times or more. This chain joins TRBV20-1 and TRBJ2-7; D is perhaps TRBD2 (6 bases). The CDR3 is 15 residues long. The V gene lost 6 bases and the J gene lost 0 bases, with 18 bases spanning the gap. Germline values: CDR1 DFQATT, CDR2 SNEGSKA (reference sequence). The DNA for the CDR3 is TGCAGTGCCCCGGTAGTGGACGGGAGCTCCTACGAGCAGTACTTC. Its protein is CSAPVVDGSSYEQYF.

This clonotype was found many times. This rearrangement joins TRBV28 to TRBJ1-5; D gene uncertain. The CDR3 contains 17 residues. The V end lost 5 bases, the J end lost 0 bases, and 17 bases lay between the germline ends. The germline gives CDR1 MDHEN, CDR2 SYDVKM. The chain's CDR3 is CASSRTDFFYSNQPQHF. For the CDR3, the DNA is TGTGCCAGCAGTCGTACCGACTTTTTTTATAGCAATCAGCCCCAGCATTTT.

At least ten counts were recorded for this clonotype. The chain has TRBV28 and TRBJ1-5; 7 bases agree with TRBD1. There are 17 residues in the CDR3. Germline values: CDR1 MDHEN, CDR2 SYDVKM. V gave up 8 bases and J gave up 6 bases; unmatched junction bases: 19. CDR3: CASVNAGGNRGGQPQHF. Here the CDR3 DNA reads TGTGCCAGCGTCAACGCAGGGGGGAACAGGGGAGGTCAGCCCCAGCATTTT.

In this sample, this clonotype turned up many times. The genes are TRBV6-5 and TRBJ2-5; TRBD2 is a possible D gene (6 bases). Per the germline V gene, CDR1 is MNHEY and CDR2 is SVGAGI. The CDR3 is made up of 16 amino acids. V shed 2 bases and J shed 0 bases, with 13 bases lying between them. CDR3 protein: CASSYAPGTHQETQYF. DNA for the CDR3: TGTGCCAGCAGTTACGCCCCCGGGACTCACCAAGAGACCCAGTACTTC.

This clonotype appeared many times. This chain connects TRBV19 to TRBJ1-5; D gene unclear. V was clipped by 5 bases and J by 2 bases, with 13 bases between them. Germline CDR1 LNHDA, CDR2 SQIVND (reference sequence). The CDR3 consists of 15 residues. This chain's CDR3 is CASSSRPEGNQPQHF. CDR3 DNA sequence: TGTGCCAGTAGTTCCCGCCCTGAGGGCAATCAGCCCCAGCATTTT.

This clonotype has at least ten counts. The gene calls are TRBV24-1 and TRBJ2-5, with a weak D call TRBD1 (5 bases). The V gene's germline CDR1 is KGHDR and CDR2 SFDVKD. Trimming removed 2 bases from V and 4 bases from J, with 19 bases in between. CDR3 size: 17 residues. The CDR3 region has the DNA TGTGCCACCAGTGATTCTCAAGGCCGTGGACAAAGAGAGACCCAGTACTTC. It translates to CATSDSQGRGQRETQYF.

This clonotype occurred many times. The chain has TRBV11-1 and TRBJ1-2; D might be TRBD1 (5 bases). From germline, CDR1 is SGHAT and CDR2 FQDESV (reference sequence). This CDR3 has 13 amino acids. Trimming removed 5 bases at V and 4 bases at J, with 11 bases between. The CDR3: CASSPEGRYGYTF. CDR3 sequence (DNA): TGTGCCAGCAGCCCTGAGGGACGCTATGGCTACACCTTC.

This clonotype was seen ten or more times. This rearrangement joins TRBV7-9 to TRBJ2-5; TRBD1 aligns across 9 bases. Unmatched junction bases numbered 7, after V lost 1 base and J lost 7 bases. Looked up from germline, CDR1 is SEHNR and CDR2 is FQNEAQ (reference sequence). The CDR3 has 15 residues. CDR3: CASSLEQGARRTQYF. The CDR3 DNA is TGTGCCAGCAGCTTAGAACAGGGGGCGAGGCGGACCCAGTACTTC.

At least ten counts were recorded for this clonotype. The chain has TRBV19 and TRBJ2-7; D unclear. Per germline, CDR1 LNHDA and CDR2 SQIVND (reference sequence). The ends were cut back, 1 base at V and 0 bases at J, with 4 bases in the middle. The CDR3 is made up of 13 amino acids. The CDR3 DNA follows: TGTGCCAGTAGTATAGTGGACTCCTACGAGCAGTACTTC. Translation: CASSIVDSYEQYF.

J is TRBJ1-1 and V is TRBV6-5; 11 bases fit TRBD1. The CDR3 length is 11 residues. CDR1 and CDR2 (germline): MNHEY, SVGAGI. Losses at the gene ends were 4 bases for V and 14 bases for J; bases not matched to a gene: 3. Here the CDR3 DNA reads TGTGCCAGCAGTTCCCGGGACAGGGGGTTCTTT. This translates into CASSSRDRGFF.

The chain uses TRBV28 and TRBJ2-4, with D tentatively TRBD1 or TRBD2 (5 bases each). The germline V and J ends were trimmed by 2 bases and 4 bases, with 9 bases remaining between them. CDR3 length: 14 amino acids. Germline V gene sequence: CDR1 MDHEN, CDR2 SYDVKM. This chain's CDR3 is CASSLLGRKNIQYF. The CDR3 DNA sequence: TGTGCCAGCAGTTTACTGGGACGGAAAAACATTCAGTACTTC.

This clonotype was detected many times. The CDR3 region has the DNA TGTGCCAGCACCAAAAGGGGGAAAAACTCCTACGAGCAGTACTTC. This translates into CASTKRGKNSYEQYF. The chain employs TRBV12-3 or TRBV12-4 and TRBJ2-7, with a weak D call TRBD1 (6 bases). The CDR3 has 15 residues. Between the trimmed V and J ends, which lost 7 bases and 0 bases, there was a span of 16 bases.

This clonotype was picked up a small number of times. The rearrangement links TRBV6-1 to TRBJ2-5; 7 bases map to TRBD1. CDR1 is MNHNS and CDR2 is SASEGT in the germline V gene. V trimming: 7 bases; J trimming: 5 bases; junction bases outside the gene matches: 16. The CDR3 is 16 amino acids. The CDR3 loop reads CASILLMTGWDETQYF. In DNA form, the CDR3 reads TGTGCCAGCATCCTACTGATGACAGGGTGGGATGAGACCCAGTACTTC.

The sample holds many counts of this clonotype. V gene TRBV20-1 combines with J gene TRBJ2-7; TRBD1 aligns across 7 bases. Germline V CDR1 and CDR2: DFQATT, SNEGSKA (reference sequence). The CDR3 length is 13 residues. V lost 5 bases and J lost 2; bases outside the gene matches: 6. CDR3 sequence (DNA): TGCAGTGCTGTTACAGGGGACCCCTACGAGCAGTACTTC. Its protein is CSAVTGDPYEQYF.

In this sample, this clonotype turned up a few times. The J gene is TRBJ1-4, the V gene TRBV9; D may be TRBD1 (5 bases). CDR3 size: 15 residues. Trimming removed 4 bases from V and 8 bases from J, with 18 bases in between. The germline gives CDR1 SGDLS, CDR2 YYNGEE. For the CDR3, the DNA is TGTGCCAGCAGCCCTCGGGACGGCCTTCTGGAAAAACTGTTTTTT. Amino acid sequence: CASSPRDGLLEKLFF.

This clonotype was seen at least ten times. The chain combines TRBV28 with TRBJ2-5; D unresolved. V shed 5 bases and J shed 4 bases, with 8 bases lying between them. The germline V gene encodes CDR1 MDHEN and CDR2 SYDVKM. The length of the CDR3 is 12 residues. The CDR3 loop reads CASSKPGETQYF. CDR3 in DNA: TGTGCCAGCAGTAAGCCAGGAGAGACCCAGTACTTC.

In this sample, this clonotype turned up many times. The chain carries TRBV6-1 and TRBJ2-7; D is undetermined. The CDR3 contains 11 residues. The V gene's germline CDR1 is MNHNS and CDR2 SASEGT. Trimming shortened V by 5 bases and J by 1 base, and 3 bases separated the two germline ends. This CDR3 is CASSTSYEQYF. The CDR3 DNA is TGTGCCAGCAGTACTTCCTACGAGCAGTACTTC.

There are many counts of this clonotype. The DNA for the CDR3 is TGTGCCAGCAGCCAAGATTACCTAGCGGGATTCGAAAAGACCCAGTACTTC. This encodes CASSQDYLAGFEKTQYF. V and J are TRBV4-2 and TRBJ2-5; 9 bases map to TRBD2. With 0 bases clipped from V and 6 bases from J, the junction kept 11 bases outside the gene matches. Germline-derived CDR1 and CDR2 are LGHNA and YNFKEQ. This CDR3 is built from 17 residues.

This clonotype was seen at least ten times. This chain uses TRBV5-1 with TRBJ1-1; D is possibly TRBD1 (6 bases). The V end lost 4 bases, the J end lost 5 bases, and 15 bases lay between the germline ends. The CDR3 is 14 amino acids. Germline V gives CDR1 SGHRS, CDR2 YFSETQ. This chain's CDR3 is CASSIQGERTEAFF. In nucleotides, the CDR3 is TGCGCCAGCAGCATACAGGGAGAAAGAACTGAAGCTTTCTTT.

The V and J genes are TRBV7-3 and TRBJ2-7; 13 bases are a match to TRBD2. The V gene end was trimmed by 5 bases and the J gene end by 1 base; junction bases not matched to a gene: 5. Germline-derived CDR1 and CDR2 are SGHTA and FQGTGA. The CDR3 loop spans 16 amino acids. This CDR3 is CASSLGLAGESYEQYF. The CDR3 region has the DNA TGTGCCAGCAGCCTCGGACTAGCGGGAGAGTCCTACGAGCAGTACTTC.

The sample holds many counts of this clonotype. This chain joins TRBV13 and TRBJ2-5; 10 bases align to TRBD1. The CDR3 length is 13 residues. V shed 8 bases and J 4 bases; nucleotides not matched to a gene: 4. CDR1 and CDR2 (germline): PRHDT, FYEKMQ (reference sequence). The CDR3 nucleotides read TGTGCCAGCGGCGACAGGGGGCGAGAGACCCAGTACTTC. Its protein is CASGDRGRETQYF. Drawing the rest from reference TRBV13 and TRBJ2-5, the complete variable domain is AAGVIQSPRHLIKEKRETATLKCYPIPRHDTVYWYQQGPGQDPQFLISFYEKMQSDKGSIPDRFSAQQFSDYHSELNMSSLELGDSALYFCASGDRGRETQYFGPGTRLLVL.

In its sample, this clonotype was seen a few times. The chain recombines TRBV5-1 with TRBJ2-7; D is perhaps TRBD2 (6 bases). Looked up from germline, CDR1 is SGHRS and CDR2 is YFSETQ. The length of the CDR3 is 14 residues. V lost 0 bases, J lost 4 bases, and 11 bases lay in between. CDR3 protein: CASSLDGRLYEQYF. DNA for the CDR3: TGCGCCAGCAGCTTGGACGGGAGACTTTACGAGCAGTACTTC.

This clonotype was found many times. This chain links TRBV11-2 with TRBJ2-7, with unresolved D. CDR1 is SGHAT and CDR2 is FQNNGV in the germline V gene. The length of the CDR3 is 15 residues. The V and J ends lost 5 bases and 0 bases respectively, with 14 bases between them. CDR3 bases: TGTGCCAGCAGCCAGCCGGGCGACGACTCCTACGAGCAGTACTTC. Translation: CASSQPGDDSYEQYF.